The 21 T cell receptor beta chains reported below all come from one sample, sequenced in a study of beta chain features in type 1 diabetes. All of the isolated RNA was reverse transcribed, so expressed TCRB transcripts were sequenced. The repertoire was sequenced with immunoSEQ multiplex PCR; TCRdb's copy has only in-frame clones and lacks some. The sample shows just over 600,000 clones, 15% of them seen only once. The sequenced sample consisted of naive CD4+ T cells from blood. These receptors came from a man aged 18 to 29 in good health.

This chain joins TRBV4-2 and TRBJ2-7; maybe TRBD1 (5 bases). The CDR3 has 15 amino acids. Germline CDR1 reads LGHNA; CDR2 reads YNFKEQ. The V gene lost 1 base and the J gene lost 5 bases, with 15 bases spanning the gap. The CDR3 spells CASSQVGQGSDEQYF. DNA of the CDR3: TGTGCCAGCAGCCAAGTGGGGCAGGGCAGTGACGAGCAGTACTTC.

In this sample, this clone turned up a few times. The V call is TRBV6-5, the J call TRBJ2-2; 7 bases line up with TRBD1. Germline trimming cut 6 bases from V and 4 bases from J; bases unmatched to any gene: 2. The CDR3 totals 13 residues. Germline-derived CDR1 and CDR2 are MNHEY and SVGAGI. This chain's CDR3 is CASRHRGTGELFF. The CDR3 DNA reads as TGTGCCAGCAGACACAGGGGCACCGGGGAGCTGTTTTTT.

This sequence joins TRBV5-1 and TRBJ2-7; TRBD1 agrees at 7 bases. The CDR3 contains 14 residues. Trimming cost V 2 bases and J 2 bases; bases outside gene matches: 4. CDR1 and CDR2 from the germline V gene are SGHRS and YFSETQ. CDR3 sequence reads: CASSFHQGAYEQYF. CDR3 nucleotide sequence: TGCGCCAGCAGCTTCCACCAGGGGGCCTACGAGCAGTACTTC.

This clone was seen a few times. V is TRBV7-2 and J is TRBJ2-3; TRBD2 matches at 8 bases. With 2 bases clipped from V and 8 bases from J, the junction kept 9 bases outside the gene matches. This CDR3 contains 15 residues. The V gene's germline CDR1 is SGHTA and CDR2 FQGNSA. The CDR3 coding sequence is TGTGCCAGCAGCTTAAGGTCCAGCGGGGGAGGTACGCAGTATTTT. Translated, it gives CASSLRSSGGGTQYF. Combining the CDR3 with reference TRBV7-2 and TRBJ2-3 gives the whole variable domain GAGVSQSPSNKVTEKGKDVELRCDPISGHTALYWYRQSLGQGLEFLIYFQGNSAPDKSGLPSDRFSAERTGGSVSTLTIQRTQQEDSAVYLCASSLRSSGGGTQYFGPGTRLTVL.

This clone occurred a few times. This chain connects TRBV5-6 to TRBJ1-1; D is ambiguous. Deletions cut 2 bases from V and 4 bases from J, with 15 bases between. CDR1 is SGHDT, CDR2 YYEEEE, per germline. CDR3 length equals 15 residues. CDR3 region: CASSFPTTSPTEAFF. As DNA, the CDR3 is TGTGCCAGCAGCTTCCCAACTACTTCCCCCACTGAAGCTTTCTTT.

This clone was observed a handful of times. CDR3 amino acids: CASSETLTGELFF. In DNA, the CDR3 is TGTGCCAGCAGTGAAACCCTAACCGGGGAGCTGTTTTTT. The J gene is TRBJ2-2, the V gene TRBV2; D is unclear. Per the germline V gene, CDR1 is SNHLY and CDR2 is FYNNEI. CDR3 length: 13 residues. The ends were cut back, 2 bases at V and 5 bases at J, with 6 bases in the middle.

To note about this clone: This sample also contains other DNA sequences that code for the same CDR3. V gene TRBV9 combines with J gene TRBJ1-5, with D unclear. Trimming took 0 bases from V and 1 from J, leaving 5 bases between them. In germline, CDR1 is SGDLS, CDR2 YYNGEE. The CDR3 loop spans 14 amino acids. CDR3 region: CASSVGNSNQPQHF. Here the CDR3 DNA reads TGTGCCAGCAGCGTAGGTAACAGCAATCAGCCCCAGCATTTT.

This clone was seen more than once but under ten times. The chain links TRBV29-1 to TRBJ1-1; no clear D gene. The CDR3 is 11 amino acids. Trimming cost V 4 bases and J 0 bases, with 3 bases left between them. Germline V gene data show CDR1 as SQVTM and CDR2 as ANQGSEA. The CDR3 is CSVVMNTEAFF. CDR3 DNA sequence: TGCAGCGTTGTCATGAACACTGAAGCTTTCTTT.

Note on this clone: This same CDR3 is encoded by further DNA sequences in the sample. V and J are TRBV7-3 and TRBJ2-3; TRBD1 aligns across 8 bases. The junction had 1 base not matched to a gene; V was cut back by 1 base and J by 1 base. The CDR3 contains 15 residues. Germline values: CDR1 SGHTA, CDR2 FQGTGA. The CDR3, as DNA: TGTGCCAGCAGCTTAAGACAGGGGCGCACAGATACGCAGTATTTT. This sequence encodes CASSLRQGRTDTQYF.

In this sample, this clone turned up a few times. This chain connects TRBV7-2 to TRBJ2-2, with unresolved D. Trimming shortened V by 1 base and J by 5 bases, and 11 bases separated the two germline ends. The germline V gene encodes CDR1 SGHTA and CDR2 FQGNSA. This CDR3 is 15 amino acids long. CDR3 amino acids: CASSLGAKITGELFF. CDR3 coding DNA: TGTGCCAGCAGCTTAGGTGCCAAAATTACCGGGGAGCTGTTTTTT.

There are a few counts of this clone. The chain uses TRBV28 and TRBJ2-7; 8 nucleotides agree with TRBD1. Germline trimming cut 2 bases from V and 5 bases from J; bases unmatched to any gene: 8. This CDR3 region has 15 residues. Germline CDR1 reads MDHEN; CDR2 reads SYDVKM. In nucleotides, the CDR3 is TGTGCCAGCAGTTTAAAATCCTCGGACAGGGACGAGCAGTACTTC. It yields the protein CASSLKSSDRDEQYF.

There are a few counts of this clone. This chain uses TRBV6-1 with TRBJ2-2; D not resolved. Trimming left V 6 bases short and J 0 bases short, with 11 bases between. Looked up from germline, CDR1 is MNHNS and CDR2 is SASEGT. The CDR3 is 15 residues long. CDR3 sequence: CASRQTGANTGELFF. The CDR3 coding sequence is TGTGCCAGCAGACAAACTGGCGCGAACACCGGGGAGCTGTTTTTT.

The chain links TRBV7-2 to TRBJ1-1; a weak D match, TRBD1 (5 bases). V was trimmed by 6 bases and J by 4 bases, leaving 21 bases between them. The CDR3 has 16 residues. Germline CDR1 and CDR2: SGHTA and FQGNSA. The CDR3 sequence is CASSQGLGLMGTEAFF. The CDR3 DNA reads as TGTGCCAGCAGTCAGGGCCTTGGACTGATGGGCACTGAAGCTTTCTTT.

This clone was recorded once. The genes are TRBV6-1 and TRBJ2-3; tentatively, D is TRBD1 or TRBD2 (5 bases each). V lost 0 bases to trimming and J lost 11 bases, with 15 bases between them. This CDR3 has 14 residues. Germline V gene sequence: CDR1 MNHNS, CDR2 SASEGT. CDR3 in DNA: TGTGCCAGCAGTGAAGCCCCGGGACGCACGTTGCAGTATTTT. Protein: CASSEAPGRTLQYF.

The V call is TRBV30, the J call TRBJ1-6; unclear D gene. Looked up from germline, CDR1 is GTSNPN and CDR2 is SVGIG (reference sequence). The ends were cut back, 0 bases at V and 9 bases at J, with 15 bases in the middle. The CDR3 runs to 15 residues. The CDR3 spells CAWSVGILSASPLHF. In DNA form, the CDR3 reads TGTGCCTGGAGTGTAGGGATCCTGTCGGCTTCACCCCTCCACTTT.

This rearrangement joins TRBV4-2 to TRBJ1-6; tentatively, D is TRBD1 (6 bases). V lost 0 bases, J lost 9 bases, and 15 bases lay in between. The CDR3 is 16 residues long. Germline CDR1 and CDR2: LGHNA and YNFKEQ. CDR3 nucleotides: TGTGCCAGCAGCCAAGACGCACAGGGAAAGGGTTCACCCCTCCACTTT. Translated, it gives CASSQDAQGKGSPLHF.

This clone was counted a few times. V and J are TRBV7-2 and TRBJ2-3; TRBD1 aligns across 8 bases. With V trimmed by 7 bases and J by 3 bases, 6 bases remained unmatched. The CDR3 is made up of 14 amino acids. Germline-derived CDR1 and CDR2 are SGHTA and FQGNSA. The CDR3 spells CASNPGGLTDTQYF. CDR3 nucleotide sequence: TGTGCCAGCAACCCAGGGGGCTTGACAGATACGCAGTATTTT.

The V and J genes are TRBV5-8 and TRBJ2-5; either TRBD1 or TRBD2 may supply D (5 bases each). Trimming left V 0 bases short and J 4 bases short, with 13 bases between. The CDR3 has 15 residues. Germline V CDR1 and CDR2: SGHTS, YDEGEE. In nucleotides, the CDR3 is TGTGCCAGCAGCTTGGCCCTAAACGGGGCAGAGACCCAGTACTTC. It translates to CASSLALNGAETQYF.

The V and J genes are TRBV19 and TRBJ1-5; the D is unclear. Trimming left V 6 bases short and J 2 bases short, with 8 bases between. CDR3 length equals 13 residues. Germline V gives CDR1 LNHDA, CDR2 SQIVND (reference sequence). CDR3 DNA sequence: TGTGCCAGTAGGTCGGAGGGCAATCAGCCCCAGCATTTT. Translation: CASRSEGNQPQHF.

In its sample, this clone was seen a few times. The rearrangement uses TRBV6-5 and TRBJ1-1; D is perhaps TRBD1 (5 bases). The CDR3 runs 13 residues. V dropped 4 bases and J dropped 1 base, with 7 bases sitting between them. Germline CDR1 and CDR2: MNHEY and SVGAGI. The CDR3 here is CASSWRGNTEAFF. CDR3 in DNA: TGTGCCAGCAGTTGGAGGGGGAACACTGAAGCTTTCTTT.

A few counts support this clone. The CDR3 region is CSVDRSGANVLTF. In DNA form, the CDR3 reads TGCAGCGTCGACCGCTCTGGGGCCAACGTCCTGACTTTC. The rearrangement links TRBV29-1 to TRBJ2-6; unclear D gene. Germline V gene data show CDR1 as SQVTM and CDR2 as ANQGSEA. The length of the CDR3 is 13 residues. Trimming left V 6 bases short and J 0 bases short, with 6 bases between. Drawing the rest from reference TRBV29-1 and TRBJ2-6, the complete variable domain is SAVISQKPSRDICQRGTSLTIQCQVDSQVTMMFWYRQQPGQSLTLIATANQGSEATYESGFVIDKFPISRPNLTFSTLTVSNMSPEDSSIYLCSVDRSGANVLTFGAGSRLTVL.